This T cell receptor (beta chain) was obtained from a study of T cell responses to AZD1222 COVID-19 vaccine. The germline gives CDR1 MDHEN, CDR2 SYDVKM. Deletions cut 6 bases from V and 4 bases from J, with 12 bases between. The CDR3 is made up of 13 amino acids. Here immunoSEQ multiplex PCR was the method, and the copy in TCRdb shows in-frame clones only, minus some. Of fewer than 110,000 clones listed, roughly 86% were seen once; the top ten hold approximately 1.3%. The chain is built from TRBV28 and TRBJ1-2, with D perhaps matching TRBD1 (5 bases). The source material was peripheral blood, sampled on day 0 of AZD1222 vaccination. This sequence was found in an adult in good health. Written as DNA, the CDR3 is TGTGCCAGCAGGCTCCCGGGGGGCTATGGCTACACCTTC. It translates to CASRLPGGYGYTF.